This is a list of T cell receptor beta chains from one sample in a study of blood T cell repertoires in COVID-19. Libraries were prepared by immunoSEQ multiplex PCR; TCRdb keeps only in-frame clonotypes and omits some of them. The sample shows 100,000 to 150,000 clones, around four fifths of them seen only once. Specimen: peripheral blood. Receptors were obtained from a human donor in a cohort sampled during active COVID-19. CDR3s include the opening cysteine and the closing phenylalanine or tryptophan. A D gene is named only where the DNA matches it firmly. Not all rows give a size; the values are once, few, many and, for expanded clones, a class.

V gene	J gene	D gene	clone size	CDR3 protein	CDR3 DNA
TRBV14	TRBJ1-1	TRBD1	.	CASSLGQEAFF	TGTGCCAGCAGCTTGGGACAGGAAGCTTTCTTT
TRBV27	TRBJ1-2	.	.	CASSLGGVNYGYTF	TGTGCCAGCAGTTTAGGAGGGGTTAACTATGGCTACACCTTC
TRBV25-1	TRBJ1-6	.	.	CASRAAGTYNSPLHF	TGTGCCAGCAGGGCTGCCGGGACATATAATTCACCCCTCCACTTT
TRBV5-1	TRBJ2-3	TRBD1	.	CASSPRTGPDTQYF	TGCGCCAGCAGCCCTAGGACAGGGCCAGATACGCAGTATTTT
TRBV5-1	TRBJ1-3	TRBD1	few	CASSPRQGTSIYF	TGCGCCAGCAGCCCCAGACAGGGGACCTCCATATATTTT
TRBV2	TRBJ1-6	.	.	CASTPRENSPLHF	TGTGCCAGCACCCCCCGAGAAAATTCACCCCTCCACTTT
TRBV7-2	TRBJ2-5	.	.	CASSIHRDQETQYF	TGTGCCAGCAGCATCCACAGGGATCAAGAGACCCAGTACTTC
TRBV3-1/TRBV3-2	TRBJ1-1	TRBD1	.	CASSQTGVNTEAFF	TGTGCCAGCAGCCAAACAGGGGTGAACACTGAAGCTTTCTTT
TRBV5-1	TRBJ2-5	TRBD2	.	CASSLAGRGGQETQYF	TGCGCCAGCAGCTTGGCCGGGCGGGGAGGGCAAGAGACCCAGTACTTC
TRBV4-3	TRBJ1-2	TRBD1	.	CASSQTGGGYGYTF	TGCGCCAGCAGCCAGACAGGGGGGGGCTATGGCTACACCTTC
TRBV6-1	TRBJ1-6	.	few	CASSGRGGGGTYSPLHF	TGTGCCAGCAGTGGACGTGGAGGGGGGGGGACGTATTCACCCCTCCACTTT
TRBV28	TRBJ2-7	.	.	CASSLTGPYEQYF	TGTGCCAGCAGTTTGACAGGACCATACGAGCAGTACTTC
TRBV7-2	TRBJ2-1	.	.	CASSLGLGEGGRSYNEQFF	TGTGCCAGCAGCTTAGGATTGGGTGAGGGGGGGCGATCCTACAATGAGCAGTTCTTC
TRBV5-1	TRBJ2-1	TRBD1	few	CASSAGTGGYNEQFF	TGCGCCAGCAGCGCCGGGACAGGGGGGTACAATGAGCAGTTCTTC
TRBV7-2	TRBJ2-7	TRBD1	.	CASSLGGQGYEQYF	TGTGCCAGCAGCTTAGGAGGACAGGGCTACGAGCAGTACTTC
TRBV4-1	TRBJ1-2	.	.	CASSQGRGGYTF	TGCGCCAGCAGCCAGGGAAGAGGGGGCTACACCTTC
TRBV7-6	TRBJ1-1	TRBD1	.	CASSNRDSEAFF	TGTGCCAGCAGCAACCGGGACAGTGAAGCTTTCTTT
TRBV28	TRBJ2-5	TRBD1	.	CASTDSGGQSLETQYF	TGTGCCAGCACTGACTCAGGGGGCCAGTCATTAGAGACCCAGTACTTC
TRBV10-3	TRBJ1-1	.	.	CAISSRDSTEAFF	TGTGCCATCAGCTCCCGAGACTCCACTGAAGCTTTCTTT
TRBV5-1	TRBJ2-7	.	.	CASSSDFYEQYF	TGCGCCAGCAGCTCGGACTTCTACGAGCAGTACTTC
TRBV10-3	TRBJ2-7	TRBD2	few	CAIRGRTSSYEQYF	TGTGCCATCAGAGGTCGGACTAGCTCCTACGAGCAGTACTTC
TRBV10-3	TRBJ1-1	.	.	CAISDWARSAEAFF	TGTGCCATCAGTGATTGGGCCCGGTCCGCTGAAGCTTTCTTT
TRBV7-8	TRBJ2-5	TRBD2	once	CASSLGLAEETQYF	TGTGCCAGCAGCCTCGGACTAGCGGAAGAGACCCAGTACTTC
TRBV2	TRBJ1-5	.	.	CASSEASGWSSQPQHF	TGTGCCAGCAGTGAAGCATCAGGGTGGAGTTCTCAGCCCCAGCATTTT
TRBV10-3	TRBJ1-2	TRBD1	.	CAISGSDRINYGYTF	TGTGCCATCAGTGGTTCGGACAGGATTAACTATGGCTACACCTTC